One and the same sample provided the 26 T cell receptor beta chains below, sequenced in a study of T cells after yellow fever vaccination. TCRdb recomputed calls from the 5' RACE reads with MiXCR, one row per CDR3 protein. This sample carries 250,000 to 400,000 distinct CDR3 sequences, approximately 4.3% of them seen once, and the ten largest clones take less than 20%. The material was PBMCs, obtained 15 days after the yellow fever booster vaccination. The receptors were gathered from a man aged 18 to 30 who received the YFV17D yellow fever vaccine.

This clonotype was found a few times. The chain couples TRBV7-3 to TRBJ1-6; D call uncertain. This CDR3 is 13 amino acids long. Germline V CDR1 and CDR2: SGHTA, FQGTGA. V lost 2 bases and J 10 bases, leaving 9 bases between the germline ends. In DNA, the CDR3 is TGTGCCAGCAGCTTAGGGGAGAGCTCACCCCTCCACTTT. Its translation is CASSLGESSPLHF.

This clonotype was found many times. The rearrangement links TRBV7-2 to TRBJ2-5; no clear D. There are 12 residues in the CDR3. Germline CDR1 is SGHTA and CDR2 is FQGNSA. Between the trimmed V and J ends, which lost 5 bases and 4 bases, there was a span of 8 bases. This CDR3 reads CASSRRPETQYF. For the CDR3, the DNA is TGTGCCAGCAGCCGTCGGCCAGAGACCCAGTACTTC.

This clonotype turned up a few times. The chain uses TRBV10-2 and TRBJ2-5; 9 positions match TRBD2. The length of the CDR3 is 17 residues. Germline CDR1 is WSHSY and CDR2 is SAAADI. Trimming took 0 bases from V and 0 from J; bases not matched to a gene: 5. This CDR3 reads CASSESLLAGYQETQYF. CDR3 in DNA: TGCGCCAGCAGTGAGTCCTTGCTAGCGGGGTACCAAGAGACCCAGTACTTC.

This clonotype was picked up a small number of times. DNA for the CDR3: TGCAGCGGTCAACAGGGTCTAGGGACCGGGGAGCTGTTTTTT. Its protein product is CSGQQGLGTGELFF. The V call is TRBV29-1, the J call TRBJ2-2; TRBD1 is a possible D gene (6 bases). The length of the CDR3 is 14 residues. Germline lookup yields CDR1 SQVTM and CDR2 ANQGSEA. With 7 bases removed from V and 5 bases from J, the gap between germline ends came to 17 bases.

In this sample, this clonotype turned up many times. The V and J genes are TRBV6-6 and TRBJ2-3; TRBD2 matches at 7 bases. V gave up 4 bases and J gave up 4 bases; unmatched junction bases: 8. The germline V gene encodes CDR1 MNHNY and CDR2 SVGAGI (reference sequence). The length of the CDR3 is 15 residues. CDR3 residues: CASSWQAGSADTQYF. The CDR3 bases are TGTGCCAGCAGTTGGCAAGCGGGGTCTGCAGATACGCAGTATTTT.

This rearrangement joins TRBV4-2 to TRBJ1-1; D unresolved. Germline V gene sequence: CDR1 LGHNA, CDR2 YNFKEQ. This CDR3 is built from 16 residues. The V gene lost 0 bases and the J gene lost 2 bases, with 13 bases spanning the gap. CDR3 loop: CASSQDWAGPNTEAFF. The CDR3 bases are TGTGCCAGCAGCCAAGATTGGGCAGGACCCAACACTGAAGCTTTCTTT.

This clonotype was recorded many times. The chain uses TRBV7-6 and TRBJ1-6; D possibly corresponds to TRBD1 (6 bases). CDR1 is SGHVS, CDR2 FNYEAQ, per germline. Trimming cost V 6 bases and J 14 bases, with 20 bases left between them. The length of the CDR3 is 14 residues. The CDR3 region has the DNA TGTGCCAGCAGGTTCGACAGGTCCTTTGGGACCCTCCACTTT. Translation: CASRFDRSFGTLHF.

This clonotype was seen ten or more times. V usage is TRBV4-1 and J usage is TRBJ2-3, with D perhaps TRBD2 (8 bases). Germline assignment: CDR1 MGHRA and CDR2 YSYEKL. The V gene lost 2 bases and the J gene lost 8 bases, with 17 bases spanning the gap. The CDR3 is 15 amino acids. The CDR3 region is CASSQLGQAGGTQYF. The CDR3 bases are TGCGCCAGCAGCCAACTTGGACAGGCGGGAGGTACGCAGTATTTT.

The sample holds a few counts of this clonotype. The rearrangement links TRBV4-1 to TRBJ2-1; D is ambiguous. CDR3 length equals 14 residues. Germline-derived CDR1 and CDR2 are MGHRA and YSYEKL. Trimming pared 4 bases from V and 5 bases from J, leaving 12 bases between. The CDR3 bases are TGCGCCAGCAGCCCCCGGGCTTGGGACAATGAGCAGTTCTTC. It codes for CASSPRAWDNEQFF.

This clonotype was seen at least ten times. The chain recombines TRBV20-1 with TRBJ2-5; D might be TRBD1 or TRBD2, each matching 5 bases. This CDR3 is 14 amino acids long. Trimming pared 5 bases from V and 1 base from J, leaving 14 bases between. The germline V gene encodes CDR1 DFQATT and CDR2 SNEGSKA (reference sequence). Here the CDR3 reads CSAYLRDAQETQYF. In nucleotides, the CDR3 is TGCAGTGCTTACCTCCGGGACGCCCAAGAGACCCAGTACTTC.

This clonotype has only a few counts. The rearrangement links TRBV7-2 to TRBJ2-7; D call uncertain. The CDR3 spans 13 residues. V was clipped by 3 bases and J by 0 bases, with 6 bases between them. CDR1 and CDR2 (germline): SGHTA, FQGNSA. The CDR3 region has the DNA TGTGCCAGCAGCTTCGCCATCTCCTACGAGCAGTACTTC. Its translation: CASSFAISYEQYF.

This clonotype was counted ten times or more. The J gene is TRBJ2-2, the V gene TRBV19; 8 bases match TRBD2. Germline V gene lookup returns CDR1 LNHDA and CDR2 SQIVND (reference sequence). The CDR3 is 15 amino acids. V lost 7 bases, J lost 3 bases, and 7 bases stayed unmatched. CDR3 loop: CASTSRGADTGELFF. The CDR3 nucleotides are TGTGCCAGTACTTCGCGGGGGGCCGACACCGGGGAGCTGTTTTTT.

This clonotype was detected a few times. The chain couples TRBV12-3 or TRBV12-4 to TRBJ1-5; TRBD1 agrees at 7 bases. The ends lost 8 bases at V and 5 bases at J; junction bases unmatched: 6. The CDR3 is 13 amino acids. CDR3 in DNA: TGTGCCAGCGGACAGGCCCTTCATCAGCCCCAGCATTTT. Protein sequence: CASGQALHQPQHF.

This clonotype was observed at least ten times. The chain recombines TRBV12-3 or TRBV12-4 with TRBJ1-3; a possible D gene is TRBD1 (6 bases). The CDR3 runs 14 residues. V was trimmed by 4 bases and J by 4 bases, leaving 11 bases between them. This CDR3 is CASSWGALGNTIYF. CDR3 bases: TGTGCCAGCAGTTGGGGGGCCCTGGGAAACACCATATATTTT.

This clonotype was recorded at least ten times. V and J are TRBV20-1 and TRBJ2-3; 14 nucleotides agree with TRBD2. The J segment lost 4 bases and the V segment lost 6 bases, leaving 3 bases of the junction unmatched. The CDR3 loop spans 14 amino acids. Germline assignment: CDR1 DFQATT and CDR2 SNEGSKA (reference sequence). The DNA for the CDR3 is TGCAGTGCGGCGACTAGCGGGGGGGCAGATACGCAGTATTTT. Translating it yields CSAATSGGADTQYF.

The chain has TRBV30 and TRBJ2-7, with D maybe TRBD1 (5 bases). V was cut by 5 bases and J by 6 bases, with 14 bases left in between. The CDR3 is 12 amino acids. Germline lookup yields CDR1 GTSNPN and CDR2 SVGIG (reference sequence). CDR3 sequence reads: CAWGPSGFEQYF. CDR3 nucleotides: TGTGCCTGGGGCCCATCAGGGTTCGAGCAGTACTTC.

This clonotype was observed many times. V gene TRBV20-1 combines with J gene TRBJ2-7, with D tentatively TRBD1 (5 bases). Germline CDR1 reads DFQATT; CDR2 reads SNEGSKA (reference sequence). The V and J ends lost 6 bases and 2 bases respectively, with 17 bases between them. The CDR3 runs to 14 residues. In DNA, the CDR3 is TGCAGTGCCTTGCCAGGGAATTCTACCTACGAGCAGTACTTC. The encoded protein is CSALPGNSTYEQYF.

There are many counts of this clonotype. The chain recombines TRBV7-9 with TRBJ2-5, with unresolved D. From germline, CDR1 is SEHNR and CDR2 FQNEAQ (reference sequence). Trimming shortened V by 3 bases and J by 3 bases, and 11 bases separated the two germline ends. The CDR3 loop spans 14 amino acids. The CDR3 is CASSFLVGKETQYF. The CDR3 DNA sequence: TGTGCCAGCAGCTTTTTGGTAGGGAAAGAGACCCAGTACTTC.

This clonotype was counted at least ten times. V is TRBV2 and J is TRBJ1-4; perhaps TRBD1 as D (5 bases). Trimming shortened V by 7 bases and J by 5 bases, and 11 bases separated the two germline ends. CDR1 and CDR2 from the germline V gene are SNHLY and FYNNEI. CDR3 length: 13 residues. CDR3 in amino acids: CASMAGTNEKLFF. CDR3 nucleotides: TGTGCCAGCATGGCGGGGACGAATGAAAAACTGTTTTTT.

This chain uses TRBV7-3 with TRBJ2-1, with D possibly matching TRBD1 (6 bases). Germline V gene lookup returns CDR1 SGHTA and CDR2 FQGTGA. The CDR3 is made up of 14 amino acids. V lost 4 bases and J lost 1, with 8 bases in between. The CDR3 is CASSSGQSYNEQFF. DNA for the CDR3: TGTGCCAGCAGCTCAGGACAGTCCTACAATGAGCAGTTCTTC.

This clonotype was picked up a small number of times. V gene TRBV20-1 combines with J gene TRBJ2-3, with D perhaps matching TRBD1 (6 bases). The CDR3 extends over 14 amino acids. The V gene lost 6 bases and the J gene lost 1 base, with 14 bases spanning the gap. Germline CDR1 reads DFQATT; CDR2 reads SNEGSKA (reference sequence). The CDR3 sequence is CSAKPGAGTDTQYF. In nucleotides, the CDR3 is TGCAGTGCCAAACCAGGGGCTGGCACAGATACGCAGTATTTT.

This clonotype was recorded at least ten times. The CDR3 region has the DNA TGTGCCAGCAGCTCAACTGACAGGGGTAGGGATACGCAGTATTTT. The encoded protein is CASSSTDRGRDTQYF. The chain is built from TRBV7-9 and TRBJ2-3; TRBD1 matches 8 bases. V lost 4 bases to trimming and J lost 6 bases; unmatched junction nucleotides: 9. The CDR3 runs to 15 residues. Germline assignment: CDR1 SEHNR and CDR2 FQNEAQ (reference sequence).

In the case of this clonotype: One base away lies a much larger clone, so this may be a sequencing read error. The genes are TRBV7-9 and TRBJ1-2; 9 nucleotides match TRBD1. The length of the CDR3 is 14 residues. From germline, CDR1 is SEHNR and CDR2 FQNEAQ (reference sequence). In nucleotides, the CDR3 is TGTGCCAGCGACAGGGGGGAGCTTAACTATGTCTACACCTTC. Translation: CASDRGELNYVYTF.

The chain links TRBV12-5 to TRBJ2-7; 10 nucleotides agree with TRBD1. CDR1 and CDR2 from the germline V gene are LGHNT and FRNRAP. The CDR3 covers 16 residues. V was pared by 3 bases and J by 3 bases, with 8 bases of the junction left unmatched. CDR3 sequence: CASGFGFRTGGYEQYF. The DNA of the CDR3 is TGTGCTAGTGGTTTTGGGTTCCGGACAGGGGGCTACGAGCAGTACTTC.

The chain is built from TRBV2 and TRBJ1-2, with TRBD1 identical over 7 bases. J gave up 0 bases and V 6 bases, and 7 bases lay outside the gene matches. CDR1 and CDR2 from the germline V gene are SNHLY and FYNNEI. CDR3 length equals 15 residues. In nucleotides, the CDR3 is TGTGCCAGCAGCGATGGGACAGCCTCTAACTATGGCTACACCTTC. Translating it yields CASSDGTASNYGYTF.

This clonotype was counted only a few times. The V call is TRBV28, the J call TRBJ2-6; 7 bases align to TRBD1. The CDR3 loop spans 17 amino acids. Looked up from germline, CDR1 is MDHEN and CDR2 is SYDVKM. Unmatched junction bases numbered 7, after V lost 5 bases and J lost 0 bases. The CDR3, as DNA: TGTGCCAGCAGTCCGCCAGGGGGAAGCTCTGGGGCCAACGTCCTGACTTTC. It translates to CASSPPGGSSGANVLTF.